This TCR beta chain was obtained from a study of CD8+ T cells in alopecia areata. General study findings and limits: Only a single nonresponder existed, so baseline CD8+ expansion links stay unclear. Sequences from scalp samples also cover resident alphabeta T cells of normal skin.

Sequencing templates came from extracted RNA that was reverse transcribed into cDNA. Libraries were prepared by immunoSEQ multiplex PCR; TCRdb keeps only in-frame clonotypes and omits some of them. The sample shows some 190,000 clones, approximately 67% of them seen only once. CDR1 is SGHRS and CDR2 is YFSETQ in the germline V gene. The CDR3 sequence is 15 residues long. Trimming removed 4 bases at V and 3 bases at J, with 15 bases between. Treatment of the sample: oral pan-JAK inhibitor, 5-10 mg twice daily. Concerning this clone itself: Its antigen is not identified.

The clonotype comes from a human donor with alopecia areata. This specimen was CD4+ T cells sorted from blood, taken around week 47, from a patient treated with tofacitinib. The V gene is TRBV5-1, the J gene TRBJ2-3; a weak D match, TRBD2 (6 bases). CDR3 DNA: TGCGCCAGCAGCCCGGGCGGGGTTCAGACAGATACGCAGTATTTT. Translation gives CASSPGGVQTDTQYF.